Reported below is one TCR beta chain. Antigen: not known. This specimen belongs to a study of T-cell memory formation after mild COVID-19. Overall study: Clustering of TCRs was largely donor specific. Study results and limitations: Most CD4+ clones that shrank were in CM and EM, while CD8+ ones turned up in EMRA.

5'RACE with constant-segment primers built TCRalpha and TCRbeta cDNA libraries with UMIs. TCRdb analysed the 5' RACE reads with MiXCR anew, one entry per CDR3 protein. The sample records about half a million distinct CDR3 sequences, 18% being singletons. Trimming shortened V by 5 bases and J by 1 base, and 19 bases separated the two germline ends. Germline assignment: CDR1 KGHDR and CDR2 SFDVKD. The CDR3 is 17 residues long. This clonotype was sampled from an adult woman who had mild COVID-19 (a few samples of this study predate the infection). Cell type and time point are not known. The sample consisted of PBMCs or a T cell subset sorted from them (not recorded which). This chain links TRBV24-1 with TRBJ1-1; a possible D gene is TRBD1 (6 bases). This chain's CDR3 is CATSGRGPAGANTEAFF. CDR3 in DNA: TGTGCCACCAGTGGGCGGGGGCCAGCAGGGGCGAACACTGAAGCTTTCTTT.